The 29 T cell receptor beta chains below were found in one sample sequenced in a study of PD-L1 blockade in urothelial cancer (dated by TCRdb to 2015 to 2018). The time point label, as the study defines it: pretreatment peripheral blood. Libraries came from the immunoSEQ multiplex PCR assay. TCRdb's version of the immuneACCESS table is confined to in-frame rearrangements and falls short of the full clone set. An unresolved V gene accounts for under half of the shortfall where checked; the remainder is of unknown origin. Present in this sample are 70,000 to 90,000 clones, about 83% of which were seen just once. The ten most abundant clones make up around 14% of the sample. The starting material was PBMCs, obtained around atezolizumab (anti-PD-L1) treatment. These receptor sequences come from a man in his 60s with urothelial cancer.

V usage is TRBV9 and J usage is TRBJ1-2; 7 bases are a match to TRBD1. The J segment lost 4 bases and the V segment lost 10 bases, leaving 4 bases of the junction unmatched. This CDR3 is 11 amino acids long. The germline V gene encodes CDR1 SGDLS and CDR2 YYNGEE. The CDR3 nucleotides are TGTGCCTCATCAGGGGGCTATGGCTACACCTTC. Its translation: CASSGGYGYTF.

The chain is built from TRBV6-5 and TRBJ2-7; 9 bases agree with TRBD1. V lost 8 bases and J lost 0; bases outside the gene matches: 2. This CDR3 comprises 13 residues. Germline CDR1 reads MNHEY; CDR2 reads SVGAGI. DNA of the CDR3: TGTGCCAGCGGGACAGGGTTCTCCTACGAGCAGTACTTC. Translated: CASGTGFSYEQYF.

The chain joins TRBV5-1 to TRBJ1-5; 7 bases map to TRBD1. The CDR3 extends over 15 amino acids. Per the germline V gene, CDR1 is SGHRS and CDR2 is YFSETQ. Trimming cost V 4 bases and J 4 bases; bases outside gene matches: 8. CDR3 sequence: CASSPTGDVNQPQHF. The CDR3 nucleotides are TGCGCCAGCAGCCCTACAGGGGACGTGAATCAGCCCCAGCATTTT.

Here the CDR3 DNA reads TGTGCCAGCAGCTACGGACAGGGAACAGATACGCAGTATTTT. Translated: CASSYGQGTDTQYF. This sequence joins TRBV11-2 and TRBJ2-3; the match to TRBD1 covers 8 bases. Germline trimming cut 4 bases from V and 3 bases from J; bases unmatched to any gene: 3. This CDR3 contains 14 residues. Per the germline V gene, CDR1 is SGHAT and CDR2 is FQNNGV.

CDR3 sequence (DNA): TGTGCCAGCAGCTTGAACCAGGGGGCCCCAACCTACGAGCAGTACTTC. Encoded protein: CASSLNQGAPTYEQYF. The chain combines TRBV7-6 with TRBJ2-7; 8 nucleotides agree with TRBD1. The V and J ends lost 3 bases and 2 bases, in that order; junction bases with no gene match: 9. CDR1 is SGHVS, CDR2 FNYEAQ, per germline. This CDR3 comprises 16 residues.

The gene calls are TRBV19 and TRBJ2-3, with 7 bases identical to TRBD1. Germline-derived CDR1 and CDR2 are LNHDA and SQIVND (reference sequence). The ends lost 6 bases at V and 0 bases at J; junction bases unmatched: 6. The CDR3 has 15 residues. The CDR3 spells CASSSGGQSTDTQYF. DNA for the CDR3: TGTGCCAGTAGCTCAGGGGGTCAGAGCACAGATACGCAGTATTTT.

This clone has only one observation. Distinct nucleotide sequences in the sample also encode this CDR3. This chain connects TRBV28 to TRBJ2-3; D might be TRBD1 (5 bases). V shed 4 bases and J shed 3 bases, with 5 bases lying between them. Germline values: CDR1 MDHEN, CDR2 SYDVKM. The CDR3 has 12 residues. CDR3 in amino acids: CASSSGTDTQYF. CDR3 in DNA: TGTGCCAGCAGTTCAGGGACAGATACGCAGTATTTT.

This clone was observed a few times. The gene calls are TRBV7-9 and TRBJ2-7; no firm D call. Germline V gene data show CDR1 as SEHNR and CDR2 as FQNEAQ (reference sequence). The CDR3 consists of 13 residues. With 0 bases removed from V and 2 bases from J, the gap between germline ends came to 5 bases. The CDR3 loop reads CASSLAIAYEQYF. Written as DNA, the CDR3 is TGTGCCAGCAGCTTAGCGATAGCCTACGAGCAGTACTTC.

V is TRBV5-4 and J is TRBJ2-1; 9 nucleotides line up with TRBD1. The germline gives CDR1 SGHNT, CDR2 YYREEE (reference sequence). The CDR3 runs 15 residues. Trimming took 1 base from V and 9 from J; bases not matched to a gene: 8. CDR3 nucleotide sequence: TGTGCCAGCAGCTTGTCGGGACAGGGATTGAGTGAGCAGTTCTTC. This translates into CASSLSGQGLSEQFF.

The chain links TRBV7-2 to TRBJ1-1; D call uncertain. The V end was cut by 3 bases, the J end by 9 bases, with 11 bases between. This CDR3 comprises 12 residues. Germline V gives CDR1 SGHTA, CDR2 FQGNSA. The CDR3 loop reads CASSLTSGKAFF. In DNA, the CDR3 is TGTGCCAGCAGCTTGACGTCGGGTAAAGCTTTCTTT.

This chain links TRBV15 with TRBJ2-3; 7 bases are shared with TRBD1. This CDR3 has 16 amino acids. CDR1 is LNHNV and CDR2 is YYDKDF in the germline V gene (reference sequence). V shed 0 bases and J 5 bases; nucleotides not matched to a gene: 8. CDR3 nucleotides: TGTGCCACCAGCAGAGAAGGGGGCGGTGCCGGAGATACGCAGTATTTT. It codes for CATSREGGGAGDTQYF.

Points on this clone: Relative to the germline gene, one junction end is altered; a read error may explain this. The V call is TRBV7-8, the J call TRBJ1-5; the match to TRBD1 covers 9 bases. The CDR3 has 20 residues. Germline V gives CDR1 SGHVS, CDR2 FQNEAQ. The CDR3 here is CASRLGSPGQGLISNQPQHF. The DNA for the CDR3 is TGTGCCAGCAGGTTAGGGTCCCCGGGACAGGGTCTAATAAGCAATCAGCCCCAGCATTTT. Based on the CDR3 plus reference TRBV7-8 and TRBJ1-5, the full variable domain is GAGVSQSPRYKVAKRGQDVALRCDPISGHVSLFWYQQALGQGPEFLTYFQNEAQLDKSGLPSDRFFAERPEGSVSTLKIQRTQQEDSAVYLCASRLGSPGQGLISNQPQHFGDGTRLSIL.

This clone was observed a handful of times. The chain joins TRBV19 to TRBJ1-1; weak D call: TRBD1 (5 bases). The CDR3 loop spans 14 amino acids. V gave up 4 bases and J gave up 3 bases, with 12 bases separating them. Germline V gene data show CDR1 as LNHDA and CDR2 as SQIVND (reference sequence). The CDR3 bases are TGTGCCAGTAGTAGGCAGGGAATTCACACTGAAGCTTTCTTT. Its protein is CASSRQGIHTEAFF. The full variable domain, completed using reference TRBV19 and TRBJ1-1, is DGGITQSPKYLFRKEGQNVTLSCEQNLNHDAMYWYRQDPGQGLRLIYYSQIVNDFQKGDIAEGYSVSREKKESFPLTVTSAQKNPTAFYLCASSRQGIHTEAFFGQGTRLTVV.

This clone counts as large. V and J are TRBV5-6 and TRBJ2-1; D gene uncertain. In germline, CDR1 is SGHDT, CDR2 YYEEEE. Trimming removed 1 base at V and 0 bases at J, with 11 bases between. This CDR3 has 16 residues. CDR3 protein: CASSLPPMSSYNEQFF. The CDR3 DNA reads as TGTGCCAGCAGCTTGCCCCCTATGAGCTCCTACAATGAGCAGTTCTTC.

The chain is built from TRBV2 and TRBJ2-5; the match to TRBD2 covers 9 bases. Germline V gene sequence: CDR1 SNHLY, CDR2 FYNNEI. Losses at the gene ends were 4 bases for V and 2 bases for J; bases not matched to a gene: 8. This CDR3 comprises 16 residues. The CDR3, as DNA: TGTGCCAGCAGTGGGCCTAGCGGGGTCATACAAGAGACCCAGTACTTC. Translated, it gives CASSGPSGVIQETQYF.

The chain employs TRBV6-1 and TRBJ2-2; tentatively, D is TRBD2 (6 bases). The length of the CDR3 is 16 residues. Trimming took off 1 base at V and 5 bases at J, with 14 bases between the two ends. CDR1 is MNHNS, CDR2 SASEGT, per germline. CDR3 sequence reads: CASSEVTGDGTGELFF. In nucleotides, the CDR3 is TGTGCCAGCAGTGAAGTAACGGGAGATGGAACCGGGGAGCTGTTTTTT.

The gene calls are TRBV10-3 and TRBJ2-7; possible D gene TRBD1, 6 bases. From germline, CDR1 is ENHRY and CDR2 SYGVKD. Between the trimmed V and J ends, which lost 10 bases and 3 bases, there was a span of 13 bases. The CDR3 contains 12 residues. For the CDR3, the DNA is TGTGCCACGAGGTTACAGGGCTACGAGCAGTACTTC. Protein sequence: CATRLQGYEQYF.

This chain links TRBV30 with TRBJ2-2; the D is unclear. Per germline, CDR1 GTSNPN and CDR2 SVGIG (reference sequence). This CDR3 region has 15 residues. V shed 4 bases and J shed 2 bases, with 14 bases lying between them. The CDR3 bases are TGTGCCTGGATCCAAGAGGCCAGAAACACCGGGGAGCTGTTTTTT. It is translated as CAWIQEARNTGELFF.

The chain carries TRBV27 and TRBJ2-2, with a possible D match to TRBD2 (6 bases). Trimming shortened V by 4 bases and J by 8 bases, and 17 bases separated the two germline ends. In germline, CDR1 is MNHEY, CDR2 SMNVEV (reference sequence). The CDR3 loop spans 15 amino acids. CDR3 residues: CASSSTSFQIGELFF. The CDR3 nucleotides read TGTGCCAGCAGTTCGACTAGTTTTCAAATAGGGGAGCTGTTTTTT.

The chain has TRBV11-2 and TRBJ2-7; possibly TRBD1 for D (6 bases). This CDR3 has 13 amino acids. Germline CDR1 is SGHAT and CDR2 is FQNNGV. The ends were cut back, 3 bases at V and 3 bases at J, with 9 bases in the middle. CDR3 region: CASSLDSFYEQYF. The DNA of the CDR3 is TGTGCCAGCAGCTTGGACAGCTTCTACGAGCAGTACTTC.

This rearrangement joins TRBV11-2 to TRBJ1-4; 7 nucleotides align to TRBD1. In germline, CDR1 is SGHAT, CDR2 FQNNGV. The ends lost 6 bases at V and 14 bases at J; junction bases unmatched: 9. The CDR3 contains 12 residues. In DNA form, the CDR3 reads TGTGCCAGCAGTTACAGGGGTTTTGATCTGTTTTTT. Amino acids: CASSYRGFDLFF.

The rearrangement joins TRBV30 to TRBJ1-6, with 7 bases lining up with TRBD1. The germline V gene encodes CDR1 GTSNPN and CDR2 SVGIG (reference sequence). V dropped 0 bases and J dropped 9; count of bases not matched to a gene: 5. The CDR3 length is 14 residues. CDR3 bases: TGTGCCTGGAGTGTGGTTCAGGGGGGTTCACCCCTCCACTTT. This translates into CAWSVVQGGSPLHF.

A few counts support this clone. The genes are TRBV30 and TRBJ1-2; 7 bases fit TRBD1. V was clipped by 3 bases and J by 7 bases; unmatched bases: 2. The CDR3 has 11 residues. From germline, CDR1 is GTSNPN and CDR2 SVGIG (reference sequence). DNA for the CDR3: TGTGCCTGGAGGACAGGGCCTGGCTACACCTTC. Its translation: CAWRTGPGYTF.

The V call is TRBV27, the J call TRBJ2-1; 10 positions agree with TRBD2. V lost 5 bases to trimming and J lost 8 bases; unmatched junction nucleotides: 9. The CDR3 extends over 15 amino acids. Germline lookup yields CDR1 MNHEY and CDR2 SMNVEV (reference sequence). CDR3 sequence reads: CASSGGPGLADEQFF. CDR3 bases: TGTGCCAGCAGTGGGGGCCCCGGACTAGCGGATGAGCAGTTCTTC.

V is TRBV7-9 and J is TRBJ1-4; D not certain. Germline V CDR1 and CDR2: SEHNR, FQNEAQ (reference sequence). This CDR3 comprises 14 residues. V was clipped by 3 bases and J by 5 bases, with 10 bases between them. In nucleotides, the CDR3 is TGTGCCAGCAGCTTCGGATTCGGGAATGAAAAACTGTTTTTT. Its translation: CASSFGFGNEKLFF.

This chain joins TRBV19 and TRBJ2-7, with TRBD2 matching 7 bases. This CDR3 is built from 16 residues. With 8 bases clipped from V and 0 bases from J, the junction kept 13 bases outside the gene matches. Germline V gives CDR1 LNHDA, CDR2 SQIVND (reference sequence). The CDR3 loop is CASSSRPLAASYEQYF. The CDR3 DNA sequence: TGTGCCAGTTCATCACGGCCGCTAGCGGCCTCCTACGAGCAGTACTTC.

The chain employs TRBV30 and TRBJ1-5; 7 nucleotides align to TRBD1. V was pared by 2 bases and J by 8 bases, with 6 bases of the junction left unmatched. This CDR3 comprises 13 residues. Germline V gives CDR1 GTSNPN, CDR2 SVGIG (reference sequence). DNA of the CDR3: TGTGCCTGGAGTTCAGGGGGTGTTGAGCCCCAGCATTTT. Translation: CAWSSGGVEPQHF.

The chain carries TRBV30 and TRBJ1-1; D is unclear. CDR1 and CDR2 (germline): GTSNPN, SVGIG (reference sequence). CDR3 length: 13 residues. The V and J ends lost 5 bases and 1 base respectively, with 11 bases between them. The CDR3 coding sequence is TGTGCCTGGGGGTCTGAGGAGAACACTGAAGCTTTCTTT. Protein product: CAWGSEENTEAFF.

This clone was picked up one time. The genes are TRBV2 and TRBJ1-3; 11 bases are a match to TRBD1. CDR1 and CDR2 (germline): SNHLY, FYNNEI. The CDR3 runs 15 residues. V trimming: 5 bases; J trimming: 1 base; junction bases outside the gene matches: 1. The CDR3: CASSRDRGSGNTIYF. Written as DNA, the CDR3 is TGTGCCAGCAGTCGGGACAGGGGGTCTGGAAACACCATATATTTT.